This T cell receptor (beta chain) appears in the sequencing data of a study of T-cell memory formation after mild COVID-19. For the study at large: TCR clusters largely stayed donor specific.

Using its own MiXCR run on the 5' RACE reads, TCRdb lists one record per CDR3 protein. The sample consists of 500,000 to 650,000 distinct CDR3 sequences, roughly a fifth of them appearing once. This clonotype occurred a few times. What it recognizes is unknown. Study results and caveats: CD4+ bias marked clones expanding day 15 to 37, unlike balanced contracting clones. Whether day 37 second-wave clones are SARS-CoV-2-specific was not confirmed.

V was cut by 4 bases and J by 7 bases, with 16 bases left in between. The CDR3 extends over 15 amino acids. The sequence derives from an adult woman who had mild COVID-19 (a few samples of this study predate the infection). Cell type and time point are not known. The sequenced material came from PBMCs or a T cell subset sorted from them (not recorded which). The chain has TRBV12-3 or TRBV12-4 and TRBJ1-4; no reliable D call. The CDR3 spells CASSYSLLAAEKLFF. DNA for the CDR3: TGTGCCAGCAGTTACAGTTTACTGGCGGCTGAAAAACTGTTTTTT.